This T cell receptor (beta chain) was sequenced during a study of Ad26.COV2.S vaccination and SARS-CoV-2 variants. As for the study in general: COV1001, an Ad26.COV2.S trial, supplied this vaccine-arm donor.

As for treatment: roughly 20 received Ad26.COV2.S at low or high dose, single or two shots; 5 received placebo; per-sample allocation not given. Each sample was drawn 63 days after the first injection (of vaccine or placebo). TCRdb keeps only in-frame clones here, not all; method: immunoSEQ multiplex PCR. The sample lists some 640,000 clones, 89% occurring once. The sample holds a few counts of this clone. V dropped 3 bases and J dropped 4; count of bases not matched to a gene: 2. The V gene's germline CDR1 is SGHTA and CDR2 FQGNSA. The CDR3 sequence is 14 residues long. The chain employs TRBV7-2 and TRBJ2-3, with 9 nucleotides matching TRBD1. This sample comprised peripheral blood, obtained in a trial of Ad26.COV2.S vaccine versus placebo. The TCR originated in a person between 18 and 65 years old who received the Ad26.COV2.S COVID-19 vaccine or a placebo. The CDR3 region has the DNA TGTGCCAGCAGCTTTGGGACAGGGCCAGATACGCAGTATTTT. As protein: CASSFGTGPDTQYF.